The rows below give T cell receptor beta chains drawn from one sample of a study of blood T cell repertoires in COVID-19. TCRdb keeps only in-frame clones here, not all; method: immunoSEQ multiplex PCR. The sample includes around 16,000 clones, 75% to 90% of them seen just once. Sequenced: peripheral blood. All receptors come from a human donor in a cohort sampled during active COVID-19. Each CDR3 is given with its conserved first and last residue. A D gene is named only where the DNA matches it firmly. Where a row states a size, it is once, few, many or the class of an expanded clone; other rows omit it.

v_call	d_call	clone_size	j_call	cdr3_length	cdr3_aa	cdr3_nt
TRBV4-3	.	.	TRBJ1-4	15	CASSQDVHLNEKLFF	TGCGCCAGCAGCCAAGATGTACATCTTAATGAAAAACTGTTTTTT
TRBV6-5	.	.	TRBJ2-7	14	CASTSSGRGYEQYF	TGTGCCAGCACAAGCTCCGGGCGGGGCTACGAGCAGTACTTC
TRBV11-3	.	.	TRBJ1-1	15	CASSFQTGPGTEAFF	TGTGCCAGCAGCTTCCAAACAGGGCCGGGGACTGAAGCTTTCTTT
TRBV28	.	.	TRBJ1-5	16	CASSFLGRNSNQPQHF	TGTGCCAGCAGTTTTTTGGGCAGAAATAGCAATCAGCCCCAGCATTTT
TRBV4-1	TRBD1	few	TRBJ2-3	14	CASSYGTVTDTQYF	TGCGCCAGCAGCTATGGGACAGTCACAGATACGCAGTATTTT
TRBV4-3	TRBD2	.	TRBJ2-5	15	CASSRGDRAGETQYF	TGCGCCAGCAGCCGGGGCGATCGAGCGGGGGAGACCCAGTACTTC
TRBV6-6	.	.	TRBJ1-1	15	CASSLGGNMNTEAFF	TGTGCCAGCAGCCTAGGCGGGAACATGAACACTGAAGCTTTCTTT
TRBV19	.	.	TRBJ1-1	19	CASSRFFWDTKLRDTEAFF	TGTGCCAGTAGCCGTTTTTTTTGGGACACCAAATTGAGGGACACTGAAGCTTTCTTT
TRBV19	TRBD1	.	TRBJ1-5	14	CASTPGQGVQPQHF	TGTGCCAGTACCCCAGGACAGGGCGTTCAGCCCCAGCATTTT
TRBV6-1	.	.	TRBJ1-6	17	CASSEALSGQGGSPLHF	TGTGCCAGCAGTGAAGCGCTTTCGGGTCAGGGAGGTTCACCCCTCCACTTT
TRBV19	.	few	TRBJ1-2	12	CASSIARDGYTF	TGTGCCAGTAGTATAGCCAGGGATGGCTACACCTTC
TRBV10-1	.	.	TRBJ2-7	18	CASSDLVSGVGRLYEQYF	TGCGCCAGCAGTGACCTGGTATCGGGAGTCGGAAGGCTCTACGAGCAGTACTTC
TRBV5-1	TRBD1	few	TRBJ1-3	16	CASSDRAGGSGNTIYF	TGCGCCAGCAGCGACCGGGCAGGGGGCAGTGGAAACACCATATATTTT
TRBV6-6	TRBD1	.	TRBJ1-1	14	CASSTSGTETEAFF	TGTGCCAGCAGTACCTCCGGGACAGAAACTGAAGCTTTCTTT
TRBV6-5	.	.	TRBJ1-5	15	CASREVGRPNQPQHF	TGTGCCAGCAGGGAGGTGGGAAGACCTAATCAGCCCCAGCATTTT
TRBV9	.	.	TRBJ2-7	14	CASSPRPSWYEQYF	TGTGCCAGCAGCCCGCGCCCGAGTTGGTACGAGCAGTACTTC
TRBV29-1	.	.	TRBJ1-1	14	CSVGLGQQNTEAFF	TGCAGCGTTGGGCTAGGACAGCAGAACACTGAAGCTTTCTTT
TRBV5-1	.	once	TRBJ2-7	14	CASSQESGFGEQYF	TGCGCCAGCAGTCAGGAATCCGGTTTTGGCGAGCAGTACTTC
TRBV6-5	.	.	TRBJ1-4	13	CASRGAGNEKLFF	TGTGCCAGCAGAGGAGCGGGGAATGAAAAACTGTTTTTT
TRBV4-3	TRBD2	.	TRBJ2-5	16	CASSQVVGGAQETQYF	TGCGCCAGCAGCCAAGTAGTCGGGGGGGCCCAAGAGACCCAGTACTTC
TRBV7-2	.	.	TRBJ1-3	14	CASSLERQGNTIYF	TGTGCCAGCAGCTTAGAGAGACAGGGAAACACCATATATTTT
TRBV19	.	.	TRBJ2-7	15	CASSIRPRGPYEQYF	TGTGCCAGTAGTATCCGGCCCCGAGGGCCCTACGAGCAGTACTTC
TRBV7-8	TRBD1	.	TRBJ2-5	15	CASSLVVGRGETQYF	TGTGCCAGCAGCTTAGTTGTCGGCAGGGGGGAGACCCAGTACTTC
TRBV12-3/TRBV12-4	.	.	TRBJ2-1	13	CASPAGTYNEQFF	TGTGCCAGCCCCGCAGGGACATACAATGAGCAGTTCTTC
TRBV7-2	TRBD2	.	TRBJ2-7	14	CASSPASGRYEQYF	TGTGCCAGCAGCCCCGCTAGCGGTCGCTACGAGCAGTACTTC
TRBV6-2/TRBV6-3	.	.	TRBJ2-7	14	CASSYSGTTYEQYF	TGTGCCAGCAGTTACTCCGGGACAACCTACGAGCAGTACTTC
TRBV19	.	.	TRBJ2-2	15	CASSIGGTVTGELFF	TGTGCCAGTAGTATAGGTGGCACCGTCACCGGGGAGCTGTTTTTT
TRBV7-8	.	.	TRBJ2-7	15	CASSPRPDPGQKQYF	TGTGCCAGCAGCCCCCGCCCCGATCCGGGACAAAAGCAGTACTTC
TRBV20-1	.	.	TRBJ1-5	14	CSASADLGNQPQHF	TGCAGTGCTAGTGCGGACTTGGGCAATCAGCCCCAGCATTTT
TRBV18	.	.	TRBJ1-2	15	CASSPGAAANYGYTF	TGTGCCAGCTCCCCAGGGGCCGCAGCTAACTATGGCTACACCTTC
TRBV5-1	.	once	TRBJ2-1	16	CASSLTTGSSYNEQFF	TGCGCCAGCAGCTTAACCACAGGGAGCTCCTACAATGAGCAGTTCTTC
TRBV5-6	TRBD1	.	TRBJ1-6	16	CASSPGTGGAYSPLHF	TGTGCCAGCAGCCCAGGGACAGGGGGCGCGTATTCACCCCTCCACTTT
TRBV30	.	.	TRBJ1-6	15	CAWSPRGPGYSPLHF	TGTGCCTGGAGCCCCCGAGGGCCCGGTTATTCACCCCTCCACTTT
TRBV7-9	TRBD2	.	TRBJ2-5	15	CASSLGLADQETQYF	TGTGCCAGCAGCTTAGGACTAGCGGACCAAGAGACCCAGTACTTC
TRBV7-8	TRBD1	.	TRBJ1-1	15	CASSLSTGSGTEAFF	TGTGCCAGCAGCCTCTCGACAGGGTCGGGCACTGAAGCTTTCTTT
TRBV7-2	.	.	TRBJ2-5	16	CASSLLSPGQGETQYF	TGTGCCAGCAGCTTATTATCCCCGGGGCAGGGGGAGACCCAGTACTTC
TRBV5-6	.	.	TRBJ1-4	14	CASSWGDTNEKLFF	TGTGCCAGCAGCTGGGGGGACACTAATGAAAAACTGTTTTTT
TRBV19	.	.	TRBJ1-2	14	CASSMASGAYGYTF	TGTGCCAGTAGTATGGCGTCAGGGGCGTATGGCTACACCTTC
TRBV7-3	TRBD1	few	TRBJ1-6	13	CASTDRGGSPLHF	TGTGCCAGCACCGACAGGGGTGGCTCACCCCTCCACTTT
TRBV29-1	.	.	TRBJ1-2	11	CSVVGGGGYTF	TGCAGCGTTGTGGGCGGGGGCGGCTACACCTTC
TRBV9	.	.	TRBJ1-1	15	CASSAEGGAYTEAFF	TGTGCCAGCAGCGCCGAGGGGGGGGCATATACTGAAGCTTTCTTT
TRBV19	.	once	TRBJ2-4	13	CASVDRAKNIQYF	TGTGCCAGTGTAGACAGGGCCAAAAACATTCAGTACTTC
TRBV7-9	TRBD2	.	TRBJ2-1	18	CASSLSWTSGQSYNEQFF	TGTGCCAGCAGCTTAAGCTGGACTAGCGGTCAGTCCTACAATGAGCAGTTCTTC
TRBV6-2/TRBV6-3	.	.	TRBJ1-5	14	CASSYNVENQPQHF	TGTGCCAGCAGTTACAATGTGGAGAATCAGCCCCAGCATTTT
TRBV2	.	.	TRBJ2-5	9	CATQETQYF	TGTGCCACCCAGGAGACCCAGTACTTC
TRBV6-4	TRBD2	.	TRBJ2-2	18	CASSTGTSGGPNTGELFF	TGTGCCAGCAGTACCGGGACTAGCGGGGGGCCAAACACCGGGGAGCTGTTTTTT
TRBV28	.	.	TRBJ2-4	16	CASSIRPTSYKNIQYF	TGTGCCAGCAGTATCCGACCGACTTCTTACAAAAACATTCAGTACTTC
TRBV30	.	.	TRBJ1-1	14	CAWSRTSINTEAFF	TGTGCCTGGAGTCGAACTAGTATTAACACTGAAGCTTTCTTT
TRBV6-4	.	.	TRBJ2-3	13	CASSARYTDTQYF	TGTGCCAGCAGTGCTAGGTACACAGATACGCAGTATTTT
TRBV28	TRBD1	.	TRBJ2-7	14	CASSSGTGAYEQYF	TGTGCCAGCAGTTCAGGGACAGGGGCCTACGAGCAGTACTTC
TRBV28	TRBD1	.	TRBJ2-1	13	CAIKGQGPNEQFF	TGTGCCATCAAGGGACAGGGGCCGAATGAGCAGTTCTTC
TRBV6-5	TRBD1	few	TRBJ2-7	15	CASSYSGQGRHEQYF	TGTGCCAGCAGTTACTCGGGACAGGGGAGGCACGAGCAGTACTTC
TRBV5-1	TRBD1	.	TRBJ2-2	15	CASSRQGADTGELFF	TGCGCCAGCAGCCGACAGGGGGCCGACACCGGGGAGCTGTTTTTT